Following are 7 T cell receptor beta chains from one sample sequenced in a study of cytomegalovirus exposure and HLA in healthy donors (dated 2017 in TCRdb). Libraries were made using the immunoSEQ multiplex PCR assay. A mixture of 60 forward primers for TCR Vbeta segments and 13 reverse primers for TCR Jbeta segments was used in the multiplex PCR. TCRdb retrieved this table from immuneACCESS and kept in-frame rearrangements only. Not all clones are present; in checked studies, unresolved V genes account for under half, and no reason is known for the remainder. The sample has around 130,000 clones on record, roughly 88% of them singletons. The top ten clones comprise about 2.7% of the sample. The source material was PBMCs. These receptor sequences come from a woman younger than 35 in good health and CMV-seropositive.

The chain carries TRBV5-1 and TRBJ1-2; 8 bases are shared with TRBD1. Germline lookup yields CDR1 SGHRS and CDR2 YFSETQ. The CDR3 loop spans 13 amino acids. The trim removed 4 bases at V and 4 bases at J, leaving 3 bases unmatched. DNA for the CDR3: TGCGCCAGCAGCCGTGACAGGGGCTATGGCTACACCTTC. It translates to CASSRDRGYGYTF.

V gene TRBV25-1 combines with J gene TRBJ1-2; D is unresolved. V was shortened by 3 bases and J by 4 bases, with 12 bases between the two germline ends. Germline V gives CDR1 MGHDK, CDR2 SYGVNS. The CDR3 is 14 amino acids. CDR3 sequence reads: CASSEYYSSYGYTF. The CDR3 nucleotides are TGTGCCAGCAGTGAGTACTATTCTAGCTATGGCTACACCTTC.

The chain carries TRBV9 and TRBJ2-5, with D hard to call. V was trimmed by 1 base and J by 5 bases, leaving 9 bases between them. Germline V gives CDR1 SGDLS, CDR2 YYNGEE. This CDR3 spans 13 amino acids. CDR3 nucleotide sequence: TGTGCCAGCAGCGTACTACCTTGGGAGACCCAGTACTTC. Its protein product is CASSVLPWETQYF.

CDR3 nucleotides: TGCGCCAGCAGCTTGGGTCTAGCGGGGGGTATCAGCACAGATACGCAGTATTTT. Translating gives CASSLGLAGGISTDTQYF. The V and J genes are TRBV5-1 and TRBJ2-3; TRBD2 aligns across 11 bases. V lost 0 bases, J lost 0 bases, and 6 bases stayed unmatched. The length of the CDR3 is 18 residues. CDR1 is SGHRS and CDR2 is YFSETQ in the germline V gene.

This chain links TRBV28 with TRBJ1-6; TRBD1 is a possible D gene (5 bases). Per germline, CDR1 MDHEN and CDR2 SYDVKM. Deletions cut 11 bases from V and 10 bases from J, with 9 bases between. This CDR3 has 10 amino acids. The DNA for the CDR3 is TGTGCCCACGGGGGGTCACCCCTCCACTTT. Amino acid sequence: CAHGGSPLHF.

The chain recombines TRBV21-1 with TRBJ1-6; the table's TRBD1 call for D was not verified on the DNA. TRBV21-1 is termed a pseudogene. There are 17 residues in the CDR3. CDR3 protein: CASSKRRQEPYNSPLHF. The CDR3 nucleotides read TGTGCCAGCAGCAAAAGGCGCCAGGAACCTTATAATTCACCCCTCCACTTT.

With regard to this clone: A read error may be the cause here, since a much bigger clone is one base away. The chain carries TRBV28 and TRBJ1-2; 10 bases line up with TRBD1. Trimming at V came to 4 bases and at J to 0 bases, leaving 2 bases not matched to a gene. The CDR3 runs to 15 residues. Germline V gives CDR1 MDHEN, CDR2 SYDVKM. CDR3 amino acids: CASSSGTGANYGYTF. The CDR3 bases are TGTGCCAGCAGTTCCGGGACAGGGGCTAACTATGGCTACACCTTC.